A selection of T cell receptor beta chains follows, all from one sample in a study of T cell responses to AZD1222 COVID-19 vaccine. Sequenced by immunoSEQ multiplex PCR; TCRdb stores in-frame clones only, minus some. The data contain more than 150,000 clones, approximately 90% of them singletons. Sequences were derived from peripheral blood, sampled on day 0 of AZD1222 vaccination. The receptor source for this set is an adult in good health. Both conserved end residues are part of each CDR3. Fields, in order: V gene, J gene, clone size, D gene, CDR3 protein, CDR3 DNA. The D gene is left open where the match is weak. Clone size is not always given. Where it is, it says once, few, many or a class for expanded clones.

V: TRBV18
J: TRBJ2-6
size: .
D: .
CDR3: CASSPELTVLTGANVLTF
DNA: TGTGCCAGCTCACCCGAGCTGACAGTACTAACTGGGGCCAACGTCCTGACTTTC

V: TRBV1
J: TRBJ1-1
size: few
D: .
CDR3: CTSLSPRNTEAFF
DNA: TGCACCAGCCTTTCCCCAAGGAACACTGAAGCTTTCTTT

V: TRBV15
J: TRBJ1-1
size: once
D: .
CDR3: CAISSDRPVTEAFF
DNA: TGTGCCATCAGCAGTGACAGGCCGGTAACTGAAGCTTTCTTT

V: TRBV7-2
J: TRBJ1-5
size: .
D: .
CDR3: CASRPDGWRNQPQHF
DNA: TGTGCCAGCAGGCCTGATGGGTGGCGCAATCAGCCCCAGCATTTT

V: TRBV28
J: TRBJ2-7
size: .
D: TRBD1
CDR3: CASTGTAYEQYF
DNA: TGTGCCAGCACCGGGACAGCCTACGAGCAGTACTTC

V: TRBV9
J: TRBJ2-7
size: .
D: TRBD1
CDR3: CASSVLGQGNEQYF
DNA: TGTGCCAGCAGCGTATTGGGACAGGGTAACGAGCAGTACTTC

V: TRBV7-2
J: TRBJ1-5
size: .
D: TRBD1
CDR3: CASSQGQHQPQHF
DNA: TGTGCCAGCAGCCAGGGACAGCATCAGCCCCAGCATTTT

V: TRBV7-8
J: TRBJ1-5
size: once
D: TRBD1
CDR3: CASSLRDRGLSNQPQHF
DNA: TGTGCCAGCAGCTTACGGGACAGGGGACTTTCCAATCAGCCCCAGCATTTT

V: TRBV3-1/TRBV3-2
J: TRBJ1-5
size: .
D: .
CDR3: CASSPGDQPQHF
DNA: TGTGCCAGCAGCCCTGGCGATCAGCCCCAGCATTTT

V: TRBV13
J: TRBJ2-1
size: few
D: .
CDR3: CASSLQLYNEQFF
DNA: TGTGCCAGCAGCTTGCAGCTTTACAATGAGCAGTTCTTC

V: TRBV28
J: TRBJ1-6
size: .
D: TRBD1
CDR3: CASVDRENSPLHF
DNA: TGTGCCAGCGTGGACAGGGAGAATTCACCCCTCCACTTT